Given below is one TCR beta chain in context. The time point: new active TB diagnosis, blood taken before or within 7 days of starting treatment. The data derive from a study of T cells in tuberculosis. Study-wide context: Within 7 days of starting treatment, or before, PBMC were stored.

V lost 2 bases and J lost 1, with 12 bases in between. This CDR3 is 15 amino acids long. Germline loops: CDR1 LNHDA, CDR2 SQIVND (reference sequence). Measured with immunoSEQ multiplex PCR; TCRdb has only the in-frame clones, and not every one. The data hold 25,000 to 35,000 clones, with about 91% observed a single time. Material: PBMCs, obtained at tuberculosis diagnosis. V is TRBV19 and J is TRBJ2-7, with D tentatively TRBD1 (7 bases). The receptor comes from an adult with tuberculosis. CDR3 nucleotide sequence: TGTGCCAGTAGTATATTTGCAGGGGGGTCCTACGAGCAGTACTTC. It codes for CASSIFAGGSYEQYF.